This T cell receptor beta chain was identified during a study of blood T cell repertoires in COVID-19. Trimming at V came to 2 bases and at J to 6 bases, leaving 4 bases not matched to a gene. Germline CDR1 and CDR2: SGDLS and YYNGEE. CDR3 length equals 15 residues. The protocol was immunoSEQ multiplex PCR, while the TCRdb copy is restricted to in-frame clones and leaves out a portion. The sample lists 90,000 to 95,000 clones, about 88% occurring once. Source material: peripheral blood. This receptor was taken from a woman older than 75 with active COVID-19. The genes are TRBV9 and TRBJ2-1; TRBD1 aligns across 11 bases. CDR3 region: CASSVRDRGANEQFF. Written as DNA, the CDR3 is TGTGCCAGCAGCGTCCGGGACAGGGGGGCCAATGAGCAGTTCTTC.